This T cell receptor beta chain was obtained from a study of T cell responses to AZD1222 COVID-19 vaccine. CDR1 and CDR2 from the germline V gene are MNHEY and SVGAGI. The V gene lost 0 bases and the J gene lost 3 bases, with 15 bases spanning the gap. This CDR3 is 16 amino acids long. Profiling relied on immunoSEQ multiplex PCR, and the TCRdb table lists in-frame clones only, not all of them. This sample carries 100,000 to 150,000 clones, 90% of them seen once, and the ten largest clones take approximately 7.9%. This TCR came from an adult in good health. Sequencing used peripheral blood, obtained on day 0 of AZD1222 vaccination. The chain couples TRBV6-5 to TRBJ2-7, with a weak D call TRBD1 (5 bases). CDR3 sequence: CASSYSSGKAVYEQYF. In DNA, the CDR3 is TGTGCCAGCAGTTACTCATCAGGGAAGGCAGTCTACGAGCAGTACTTC.